This T cell receptor (beta chain) was identified in a study of T cell responses to AZD1222 COVID-19 vaccine. Study-wide background: Some second doses came at about 4 weeks and others at about 12 weeks; these were pooled. The study, taken as a whole, reports: In all cases, repertoires were sampled only after the peak T cell response. Clonal diversity may have been underestimated, and the donors were mostly white British, with more females than males. Recipients of two AZD1222 doses showed rising Spike-specific TCR breadth and depth.

The CDR3 loop spans 16 amino acids. Per germline, CDR1 MGHRA and CDR2 YSYEKL. After removal of 4 bases from V and 9 bases from J, the junction contained 13 bases not matched to a gene. Measured with immunoSEQ multiplex PCR; TCRdb has only the in-frame clones, and not every one. The sample lists about 120,000 clones, approximately 85% occurring once. Remarks on this clone: Its specificity is unknown.

The starting material was peripheral blood, obtained on day 0 of AZD1222 vaccination. This chain connects TRBV4-1 to TRBJ2-1, with 9 bases identical to TRBD1. The TCR was taken from an adult in good health. The CDR3 is CASSPVGTGSSGEQFF. In DNA, the CDR3 is TGCGCCAGCAGCCCAGTGGGGACAGGGTCTTCAGGTGAGCAGTTCTTC.